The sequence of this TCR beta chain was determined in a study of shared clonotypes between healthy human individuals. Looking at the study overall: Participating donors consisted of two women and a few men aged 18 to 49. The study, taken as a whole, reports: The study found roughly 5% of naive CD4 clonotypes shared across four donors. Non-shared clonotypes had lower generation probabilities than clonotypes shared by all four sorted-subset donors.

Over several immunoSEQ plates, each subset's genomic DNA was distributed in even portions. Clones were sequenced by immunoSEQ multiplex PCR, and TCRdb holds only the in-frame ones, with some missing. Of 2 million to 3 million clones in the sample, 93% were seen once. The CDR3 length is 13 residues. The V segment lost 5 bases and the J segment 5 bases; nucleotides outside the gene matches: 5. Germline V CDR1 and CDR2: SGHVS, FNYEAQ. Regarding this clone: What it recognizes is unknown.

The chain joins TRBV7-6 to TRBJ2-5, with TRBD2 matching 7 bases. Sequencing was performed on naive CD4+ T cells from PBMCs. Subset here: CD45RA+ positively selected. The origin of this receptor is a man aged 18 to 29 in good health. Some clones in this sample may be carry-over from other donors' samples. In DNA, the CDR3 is TGTGCCAGCAGCCGGACTAGTGTGGAGACCCAGTACTTC. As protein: CASSRTSVETQYF.